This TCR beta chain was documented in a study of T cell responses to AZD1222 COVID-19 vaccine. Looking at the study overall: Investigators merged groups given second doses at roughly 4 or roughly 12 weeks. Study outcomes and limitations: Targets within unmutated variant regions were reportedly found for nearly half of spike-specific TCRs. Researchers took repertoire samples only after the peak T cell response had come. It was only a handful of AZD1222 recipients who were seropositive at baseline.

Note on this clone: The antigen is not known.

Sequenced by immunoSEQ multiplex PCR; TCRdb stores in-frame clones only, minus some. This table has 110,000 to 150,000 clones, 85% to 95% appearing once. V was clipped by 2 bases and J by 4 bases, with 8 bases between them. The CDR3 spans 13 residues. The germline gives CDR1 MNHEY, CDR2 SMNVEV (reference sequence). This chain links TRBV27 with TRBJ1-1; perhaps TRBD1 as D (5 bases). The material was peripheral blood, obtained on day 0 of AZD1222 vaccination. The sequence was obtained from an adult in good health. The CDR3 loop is CASSLTRGTEAFF. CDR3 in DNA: TGTGCCAGCAGTTTAACAAGGGGCACTGAAGCTTTCTTT.